These 30 T cell receptor beta chains were sequenced from one sample in a study of OX40 agonist ivuxolimab in advanced cancers. The method was immunoSEQ multiplex PCR; TCRdb's version includes in-frame clones alone and lacks a portion of them. The sample lists about 29,000 clones, about 93% occurring once. This sample comprised CD4+ or CD8+ T cells sorted from blood, obtained in a trial of the OX40 agonist ivuxolimab. The receptors stem from an adult with an advanced solid tumor such as melanoma, head and neck, liver or kidney cancer.

The chain recombines TRBV27 with TRBJ2-1, with 15 bases matching TRBD2. CDR3 length: 22 amino acids. In germline, CDR1 is MNHEY, CDR2 SMNVEV (reference sequence). After removal of 5 bases from V and 1 base from J, the junction contained 18 bases not matched to a gene. The CDR3 loop reads CASSPIQPGLAGGQPSYNEQFF. Here the CDR3 DNA reads TGTGCCAGCAGTCCCATCCAACCGGGACTAGCGGGGGGACAACCTTCCTACAATGAGCAGTTCTTC.

The CDR3 DNA reads as TGTGCCAGCAGACCACAGGGTTCGTACGGAAACACCATATATTTT. This encodes CASRPQGSYGNTIYF. This chain uses TRBV6-5 with TRBJ1-3, with D maybe TRBD1 (6 bases). Germline V lookup: CDR1 MNHEY, CDR2 SVGAGI. CDR3 length equals 15 residues. V was trimmed by 6 bases and J by 4 bases, leaving 16 bases between them.

This clone occurred a few times. The rearrangement links TRBV4-1 to TRBJ2-1; 8 bases agree with TRBD2. V lost 3 bases and J lost 0; bases outside the gene matches: 4. Germline values: CDR1 MGHRA, CDR2 YSYEKL. The CDR3 is made up of 16 amino acids. This chain's CDR3 is CASSHRLAGSYNEQFF. CDR3 sequence (DNA): TGCGCCAGCAGCCACCGGCTAGCGGGCTCCTACAATGAGCAGTTCTTC.

The CDR3 nucleotides read TGTGCCACCAGCAGAGGGGGCGGGAGTCTCTACGAGCAGTACTTC. Amino acids: CATSRGGGSLYEQYF. The chain couples TRBV15 to TRBJ2-7, with TRBD2 matching 7 bases. The V gene's germline CDR1 is LNHNV and CDR2 YYDKDF (reference sequence). The CDR3 covers 15 residues. Trimming removed 1 base from V and 3 bases from J; junction bases left unmatched: 6.

The V call is TRBV10-3, the J call TRBJ2-4, with 12 nucleotides matching TRBD2. The J segment lost 0 bases and the V segment lost 3 bases, leaving 3 bases of the junction unmatched. Germline V gene data show CDR1 as ENHRY and CDR2 as SYGVKD. The CDR3 runs to 17 residues. CDR3 bases: TGTGCCATCAGTGAAGGGGGACTAGCGGGAGCCAAAAACATTCAGTACTTC. This codes for CAISEGGLAGAKNIQYF.

The chain employs TRBV27 and TRBJ1-4; D gene unclear. The germline V gene has CDR1 MNHEY and CDR2 SMNVEV (reference sequence). The germline V and J ends were trimmed by 2 bases and 0 bases, with 10 bases remaining between them. The CDR3 has 16 residues. The CDR3 protein is CASSLIGHATNEKLFF. CDR3 DNA: TGTGCCAGCAGTTTAATTGGGCATGCAACTAATGAAAAACTGTTTTTT.

The chain combines TRBV21-1 with TRBJ1-4; the table gives TRBD1 as D, unverified against the DNA. TRBV21-1 is a pseudogene segment. CDR3 length equals 20 residues. The CDR3 loop reads CASSKDVDRGLNRGNEKLFF. CDR3 DNA: TGTGCCAGCAGCAAAGATGTAGACAGGGGGTTAAATCGGGGTAATGAAAAACTGTTTTTT.

The V call is TRBV19, the J call TRBJ2-3, with 7 nucleotides matching TRBD2. The trim removed 5 bases at V and 1 base at J, leaving 3 bases unmatched. This CDR3 has 14 amino acids. The V gene's germline CDR1 is LNHDA and CDR2 SQIVND (reference sequence). The CDR3: CASSPTSGTDTQYF. The CDR3, as DNA: TGTGCCAGTAGTCCAACTAGCGGCACAGATACGCAGTATTTT. Filled out from reference TRBV19 and TRBJ2-3, the complete variable domain reads DGGITQSPKYLFRKEGQNVTLSCEQNLNHDAMYWYRQDPGQGLRLIYYSQIVNDFQKGDIAEGYSVSREKKESFPLTVTSAQKNPTAFYLCASSPTSGTDTQYFGPGTRLTVL.

The chain links TRBV28 to TRBJ2-3; 10 bases line up with TRBD2. V was clipped by 5 bases and J by 2 bases; unmatched bases: 1. From germline, CDR1 is MDHEN and CDR2 SYDVKM. The CDR3 runs 14 residues. For the CDR3, the DNA is TGTGCCAGCAGTAGCGGGAGGGCCACAGATACGCAGTATTTT. Amino acids: CASSSGRATDTQYF. The full variable domain, rest sourced from reference TRBV28 and TRBJ2-3, is DVKVTQSSRYLVKRTGEKVFLECVQDMDHENMFWYRQDPGLGLRLIYFSYDVKMKEKGDIPEGYSVSREKKERFSLILESASTNQTSMYLCASSSGRATDTQYFGPGTRLTVL.

The rearrangement links TRBV11-3 to TRBJ1-2; 7 positions agree with TRBD1. There are 16 residues in the CDR3. J lost 4 bases, V lost 2 bases, and 10 bases had no gene match. Per germline, CDR1 SGHNT and CDR2 YENEEA. CDR3 region: CASSLYPPGTAYGYTF. CDR3 DNA: TGTGCCAGCAGCTTATACCCCCCAGGGACAGCCTATGGCTACACCTTC.

V and J are TRBV29-1 and TRBJ1-3; 7 bases are shared with TRBD1. The CDR3 length is 16 residues. V was clipped by 0 bases and J by 0 bases; unmatched bases: 5. Germline V lookup: CDR1 SQVTM, CDR2 ANQGSEA. This CDR3 is CSVEEGTESSGNTIYF. The CDR3 DNA reads TGCAGCGTTGAAGAGGGGACAGAGAGCTCTGGAAACACCATATATTTT. The whole variable domain, filled in from reference TRBV29-1 and TRBJ1-3, reads SAVISQKPSRDICQRGTSLTIQCQVDSQVTMMFWYRQQPGQSLTLIATANQGSEATYESGFVIDKFPISRPNLTFSTLTVSNMSPEDSSIYLCSVEEGTESSGNTIYFGEGSWLTVV.

The chain combines TRBV2 with TRBJ2-5; tentatively, D is TRBD1 or TRBD2 (6 bases each). Germline CDR1 and CDR2: SNHLY and FYNNEI. CDR3 length: 15 amino acids. V lost 5 bases and J 4 bases, leaving 17 bases between the germline ends. This chain's CDR3 is CASSPGTEGGETQYF. The CDR3 coding sequence is TGTGCCAGCAGTCCCGGGACGGAGGGGGGAGAGACCCAGTACTTC.

This clone is a singleton in its sample. The rearrangement joins TRBV7-2 to TRBJ2-1, with a tentative D call TRBD2 (5 bases). The V end lost 0 bases, the J end lost 0 bases, and 12 bases lay between the germline ends. The CDR3 consists of 17 residues. Germline V gives CDR1 SGHTA, CDR2 FQGNSA. The CDR3 nucleotides read TGTGCCAGCAGCTTAGCGGGTGGACTCAGCTCCTACAATGAGCAGTTCTTC. Amino acids: CASSLAGGLSSYNEQFF.

A single count supports this clone. This sequence joins TRBV6-5 and TRBJ1-2; D uncertain. The germline gives CDR1 MNHEY, CDR2 SVGAGI. V was clipped by 0 bases and J by 6 bases, with 8 bases between them. The CDR3 totals 13 residues. CDR3 amino acids: CASSYSGNNGYTF. The CDR3 region has the DNA TGTGCCAGCAGTTACTCAGGGAACAATGGCTACACCTTC.

This chain uses TRBV5-8 with TRBJ2-1; 10 bases are a match to TRBD1. CDR1 and CDR2 (germline): SGHTS, YDEGEE. V gave up 3 bases and J gave up 15 bases; unmatched junction bases: 9. The CDR3 is made up of 13 amino acids. CDR3 loop: CASSSEGQGYWFF. The CDR3 coding sequence is TGTGCCAGCAGCTCCGAGGGACAGGGGTATTGGTTCTTC.

The chain is built from TRBV6-1 and TRBJ2-7, with D perhaps matching TRBD1 (5 bases). The CDR3 extends over 13 amino acids. Germline loops: CDR1 MNHNS, CDR2 SASEGT. V lost 5 bases, J lost 4 bases, and 12 bases lay in between. CDR3 in DNA: TGTGCCAGCAGTCCTCCAACAGGTTACGAGCAGTACTTC. Its translation is CASSPPTGYEQYF.

This clone was seen only a few times. The genes are TRBV27 and TRBJ1-1, with TRBD1 identical over 7 bases. This CDR3 is 13 amino acids long. The V gene's germline CDR1 is MNHEY and CDR2 SMNVEV (reference sequence). With V trimmed by 0 bases and J by 7 bases, 2 bases remained unmatched. The CDR3 region has the DNA TGTGCCAGCAGTTTATCTGGACAGGTTGAAGCTTTCTTT. It translates to CASSLSGQVEAFF.

On this clone: Other DNA sequences in this specimen translate into the identical CDR3. The chain is built from TRBV9 and TRBJ1-1; D is undetermined. Between the trimmed V and J ends, which lost 0 bases and 0 bases, there was a span of 6 bases. Germline-derived CDR1 and CDR2 are SGDLS and YYNGEE. The CDR3 extends over 14 amino acids. The CDR3 sequence is CASSVGGMNTEAFF. The CDR3 nucleotides read TGTGCCAGCAGCGTAGGAGGGATGAACACTGAAGCTTTCTTT.

The chain carries TRBV29-1 and TRBJ2-1; maybe TRBD1 (5 bases). CDR1 SQVTM and CDR2 ANQGSEA come from the germline V gene. V dropped 4 bases and J dropped 1 base, with 11 bases sitting between them. The CDR3 extends over 14 amino acids. The CDR3 spells CSVVTGPSYNEQFF. The CDR3, as DNA: TGCAGCGTTGTAACAGGTCCATCCTACAATGAGCAGTTCTTC.

The chain couples TRBV9 to TRBJ2-3; D remains ambiguous. The ends were cut back, 3 bases at V and 1 base at J, with 9 bases in the middle. CDR1 is SGDLS, CDR2 YYNGEE, per germline. The CDR3 length is 14 residues. CDR3 protein: CASSADWGTDTQYF. The CDR3 nucleotides read TGTGCCAGCAGCGCCGACTGGGGCACAGATACGCAGTATTTT.

The chain employs TRBV11-2 and TRBJ1-6; 7 bases are a match to TRBD1. V was clipped by 7 bases and J by 5 bases; unmatched bases: 8. This CDR3 has 15 residues. Germline values: CDR1 SGHAT, CDR2 FQNNGV. The CDR3 DNA sequence: TGTGCCAGCAACCCAACGGGACAGAATAATTCACCCCTCCACTTT. This codes for CASNPTGQNNSPLHF.

V and J are TRBV6-1 and TRBJ1-4, with D unresolved. Germline assignment: CDR1 MNHNS and CDR2 SASEGT. The germline V and J ends were trimmed by 2 bases and 0 bases, with 10 bases remaining between them. The CDR3 is made up of 16 amino acids. This chain's CDR3 is CASSETGFATNEKLFF. The CDR3 nucleotides read TGTGCCAGCAGTGAAACGGGATTTGCAACTAATGAAAAACTGTTTTTT.

The J gene is TRBJ2-1, the V gene TRBV16, with TRBD1 matching 9 bases. Losses at the gene ends were 4 bases for V and 9 bases for J; bases not matched to a gene: 10. Germline V gene lookup returns CDR1 KGHSY and CDR2 FQNENV. The CDR3 loop spans 15 amino acids. This chain's CDR3 is CASSRDRAAVGEQFF. The CDR3 region has the DNA TGTGCCAGCAGCCGGGACAGGGCGGCGGTTGGTGAGCAGTTCTTC.

The CDR3 sequence: CASSLHQSSYNEQFF. The CDR3 bases are TGTGCCAGCAGCCTACACCAGAGCTCCTACAATGAGCAGTTCTTC. V is TRBV11-1 and J is TRBJ2-1; D uncertain. Trimming took 5 bases from V and 0 from J, leaving 11 bases between them. Germline V gene lookup returns CDR1 SGHAT and CDR2 FQDESV (reference sequence). This CDR3 region has 15 residues.

This clone was observed a single time. CDR3 bases: TGTGCCAGTAGCCCAGGGGGCATAGGCACTGAAGCTTTCTTT. Its translation is CASSPGGIGTEAFF. This chain links TRBV19 with TRBJ1-1; TRBD1 agrees at 8 bases. The junction had 7 bases not matched to a gene; V was cut back by 6 bases and J by 4 bases. Per the germline V gene, CDR1 is LNHDA and CDR2 is SQIVND (reference sequence). The CDR3 covers 14 residues.

This clone has a handful of counts. The chain employs TRBV7-2 and TRBJ1-2; maybe TRBD1 (5 bases). Looked up from germline, CDR1 is SGHTA and CDR2 is FQGNSA. V shed 6 bases and J shed 3 bases, with 11 bases lying between them. The CDR3 extends over 13 amino acids. CDR3 sequence (DNA): TGTGCCAGCAGTTCGGGACGGCACTATGGCTACACCTTC. Residues: CASSSGRHYGYTF.

This clone occurred once. The chain links TRBV7-6 to TRBJ2-1, with unresolved D. The CDR3 extends over 16 amino acids. CDR1 is SGHVS, CDR2 FNYEAQ, per germline. With 0 bases removed from V and 5 bases from J, the gap between germline ends came to 14 bases. The CDR3 sequence is CASSLAPRALDNEQFF. The CDR3 nucleotides read TGTGCCAGCAGCTTAGCGCCCCGGGCGCTCGACAATGAGCAGTTCTTC.

This clone came up once. The gene calls are TRBV4-1 and TRBJ2-5; D uncertain. The V gene lost 1 base and the J gene lost 0 bases, with 6 bases spanning the gap. The CDR3 loop spans 14 amino acids. Germline values: CDR1 MGHRA, CDR2 YSYEKL. The CDR3 region has the DNA TGCGCCAGCAGCCAAGCAACATACCAAGAGACCCAGTACTTC. Translation: CASSQATYQETQYF.

The chain couples TRBV10-1 to TRBJ1-6; D uncertain. Trimming cost V 3 bases and J 5 bases, with 8 bases left between them. Germline lookup yields CDR1 WNHNN and CDR2 SYGVQD (reference sequence). CDR3 length equals 14 residues. CDR3: CASSERQNNSPLHF. As DNA, the CDR3 is TGCGCCAGCAGTGAAAGACAAAATAATTCACCCCTCCACTTT.

This rearrangement joins TRBV6-1 to TRBJ1-1; weak D call: TRBD1 (5 bases). With 3 bases removed from V and 0 bases from J, the gap between germline ends came to 17 bases. The germline gives CDR1 MNHNS, CDR2 SASEGT. The CDR3 runs to 17 residues. This CDR3 is CASSDPFWGFMNTEAFF. The CDR3 bases are TGTGCCAGCAGTGACCCCTTCTGGGGGTTCATGAACACTGAAGCTTTCTTT.